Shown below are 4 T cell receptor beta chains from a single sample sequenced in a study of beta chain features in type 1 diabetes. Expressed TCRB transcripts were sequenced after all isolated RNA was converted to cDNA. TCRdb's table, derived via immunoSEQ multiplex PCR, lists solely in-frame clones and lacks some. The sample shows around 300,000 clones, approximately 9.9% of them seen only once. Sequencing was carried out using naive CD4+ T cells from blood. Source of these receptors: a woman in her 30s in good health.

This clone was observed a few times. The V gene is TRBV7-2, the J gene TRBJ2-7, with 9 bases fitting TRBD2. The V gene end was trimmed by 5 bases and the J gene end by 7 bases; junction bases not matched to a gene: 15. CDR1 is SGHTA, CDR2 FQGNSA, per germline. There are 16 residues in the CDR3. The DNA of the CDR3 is TGTGCCAGCAGCGCGAGCCGTAGCGGGAGATGGGGTGAGCAGTACTTC. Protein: CASSASRSGRWGEQYF.

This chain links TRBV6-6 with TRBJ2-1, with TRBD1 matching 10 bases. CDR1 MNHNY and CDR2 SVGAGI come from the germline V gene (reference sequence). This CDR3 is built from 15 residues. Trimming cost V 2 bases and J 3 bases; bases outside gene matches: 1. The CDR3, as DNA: TGTGCCAGCAGTTACCGGGACAGGGGCTACAATGAGCAGTTCTTC. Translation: CASSYRDRGYNEQFF.

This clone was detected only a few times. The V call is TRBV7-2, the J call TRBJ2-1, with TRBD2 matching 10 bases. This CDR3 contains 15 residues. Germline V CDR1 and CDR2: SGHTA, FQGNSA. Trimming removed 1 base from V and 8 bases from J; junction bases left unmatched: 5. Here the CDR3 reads CASSLVASGRDEQFF. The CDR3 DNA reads TGTGCCAGCAGCTTAGTGGCTAGCGGGAGAGATGAGCAGTTCTTC.

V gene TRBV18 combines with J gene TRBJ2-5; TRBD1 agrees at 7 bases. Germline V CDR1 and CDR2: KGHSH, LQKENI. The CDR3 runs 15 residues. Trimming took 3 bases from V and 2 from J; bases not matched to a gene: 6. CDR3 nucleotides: TGTGCCAGCTCACCGACAGGGTTGAGACAAGAGACCCAGTACTTC. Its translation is CASSPTGLRQETQYF.